Given below is one T cell receptor (beta chain) in context. The authors' processing: The authors estimated nucleated cell counts from reference gene primer amplification. The protocol was immunoSEQ multiplex PCR, while the TCRdb copy is restricted to in-frame clones and leaves out a portion. The V and J calls and clone size are taken from that table; D and trimming were inferred from the DNA. The sample yields about 150,000 clones, more than 75% seen once. These data come from a study of blood T cell repertoires in COVID-19. Study summary: The origin of the acute and convalescent COVID-19 samples was the United States, Italy and Spain. PBMCs, B-cell-depleted T cells, or T cells were the source of the cDNA or gDNA that made up the material.

The CDR3 loop spans 17 amino acids. Per germline, CDR1 SGHRS and CDR2 YFSETQ. V dropped 4 bases and J dropped 2 bases, with 18 bases sitting between them. The sequencing sample was made of peripheral blood. This chain links TRBV5-1 with TRBJ1-4, with D unresolved. This sequence originates from a human donor with acute or convalescent COVID-19. The donor label of this sample is uncertain. Here the CDR3 reads CASSQRGGRSTNEKLFF. In DNA, the CDR3 is TGCGCCAGCAGCCAACGGGGAGGGAGGAGTACTAATGAAAAACTGTTTTTT.